Reported below is one T cell receptor (beta chain). The source of the sample is a study of cytomegalovirus exposure and HLA in healthy donors. Vbeta (60) and Jbeta (13) primers were used in the PCR. Repertoires were generated with immunoSEQ multiplex PCR, while TCRdb's copy carries only in-frame clones and drops some. Of about 150,000 clones detected, about 68% appear once; the ten largest clones hold 1.2% to 1.5%. The sequenced material came from PBMCs. The sequence came from a man aged 18 to 29 in good health and CMV-seronegative.

For the CDR3, the DNA is TGTGCCAGCAGTGACACCCGGGGGGATACGCAGTATTTT. Translated, it gives CASSDTRGDTQYF. The rearrangement uses TRBV25-1 and TRBJ2-3; TRBD2 might be the D (6 bases). CDR1 is MGHDK, CDR2 SYGVNS, per germline. V was clipped by 3 bases and J by 6 bases, with 10 bases between them. CDR3 length: 13 residues.